Listed below are T cell receptor beta chains from one sample, sequenced in a study of Ad26.COV2.S vaccination and SARS-CoV-2 variants. The protocol was immunoSEQ multiplex PCR, while the TCRdb copy is restricted to in-frame clones and leaves out a portion. The profile covers 350,000 to 450,000 clones, with around 90% appearing a single time and approximately 3.6% taken by the ten largest. The sample here was peripheral blood, taken in a trial of Ad26.COV2.S vaccine versus placebo. The receptors here all came from a person aged 18-65 years who received the Ad26.COV2.S COVID-19 vaccine or a placebo. Both conserved end residues are part of each CDR3. The order of the fields is J gene, V gene, CDR3 protein.

TRBJ2-3,TRBV19,CASSMAPSDTQYF
TRBJ1-2,TRBV6-2/TRBV6-3,CASSGTGYYGYTF
TRBJ1-3,TRBV30,CAWSGNTIYF
TRBJ1-4,TRBV4-1,CASSQDRILFF
TRBJ1-2,TRBV5-1,CASSLEAANYGYTF
TRBJ1-4,TRBV4-3,CASSQGQGANEKLFF
TRBJ2-6,TRBV12-5,CASGLVLAVLSGANVLTF
TRBJ1-1,TRBV19,CASTYIPGATEAFF
TRBJ1-1,TRBV19,CASSIDGRGQTEAFF
TRBJ2-2,TRBV9,CASSVDGGSYTGELFF
TRBJ2-7,TRBV7-9,CASSSAGTDSYEQYF
TRBJ1-6,TRBV2,CASRDDRALNSPLHF
TRBJ1-2,TRBV11-2,CASSLIQGVDGYTF
TRBJ2-1,TRBV13,CASSLWWEVTSGGASYNEQFF